This T cell receptor beta chain was obtained from a study of T cells after yellow fever vaccination. V gave up 4 bases and J gave up 4 bases, with 16 bases separating them. The germline V gene has CDR1 DFQATT and CDR2 SNEGSKA (reference sequence). CDR3 length: 14 residues. 5'RACE template switching added a universal primer site and UMIs to TCR cDNA. In TCRdb, the 5' RACE reads were re-called with MiXCR into one record per CDR3 protein. This table has about 140,000 distinct CDR3 sequences, roughly 8% appearing once. This clonotype came up many times. Antigen specificity is unknown. General study findings and limits: Reappearance after the booster was seen for most primary-vaccination clones, at about 95% CD4 and 70% to 90% CD8. A minor fraction of clonotypes spanned both CD4 and CD8 compartments. The secondary response was weaker but peaked faster, day 5 versus 15.

The V and J genes are TRBV20-1 and TRBJ2-5; possibly TRBD1 for D (6 bases). The material sequenced was CD4+ T cells sorted from PBMCs, taken 5 days after the yellow fever booster vaccination. This clonotype was sampled from a man aged 30 to 45 who received the YFV17D yellow fever vaccine. The CDR3 DNA reads as TGCAGTGCTACCGGGACACGCAAGGGAGAGACCCAGTACTTC. Protein product: CSATGTRKGETQYF.